This TCR beta chain was captured by sequencing in a study of blood T cell repertoires in COVID-19. Overall study context: Sources were T cells, B-cell-depleted T cells, or PBMCs; the material itself was cDNA or gDNA.

Membership in each cohort depended on participant-reported clinical history. The CDR3 extends over 15 amino acids. The germline CDR1 and CDR2 sequences are SGDLS and YYNGEE. V gave up 3 bases and J gave up 0 bases, with 10 bases separating them. TCRdb's copy holds only in-frame clones and misses some; the assay was immunoSEQ multiplex PCR. Of approximately 350,000 clones in the sample, under 85% are singletons; the top ten hold about 5.4%. The V gene is TRBV9, the J gene TRBJ1-3, with D possibly being TRBD1 (6 bases). Sequencing was performed on PBMCs or T cells enriched from blood (not recorded which). This TCR came from a woman aged 50 to 65 who had recovered from COVID-19. The CDR3 loop is CASSALTGSGNTIYF. The CDR3 bases are TGTGCCAGCAGCGCCCTGACAGGCTCTGGAAACACCATATATTTT.